This paragraph reports one T cell receptor beta chain. This same CDR3 is encoded by further DNA sequences in the sample. Method: immunoSEQ multiplex PCR; TCRdb's copy keeps in-frame clones and lacks some. Of some 1.4 million clones listed, approximately 97% are singletons. These data are taken from a study of shared clonotypes between healthy human individuals. Germline assignment: CDR1 DFQATT and CDR2 SNEGSKA (reference sequence). With 6 bases removed from V and 4 bases from J, the gap between germline ends came to 9 bases. The length of the CDR3 is 11 residues. Sequenced: naive CD4+ T cells sorted from blood. This sample's subset: CD45RA+ positively selected. V and J are TRBV20-1 and TRBJ2-5; a possible D gene is TRBD1 (5 bases). The sequence was obtained from a man aged 25-45 years in good health. The CDR3 sequence is CSAPRGETQYF. CDR3 coding DNA: TGCAGTGCACCTAGGGGAGAGACCCAGTACTTC.